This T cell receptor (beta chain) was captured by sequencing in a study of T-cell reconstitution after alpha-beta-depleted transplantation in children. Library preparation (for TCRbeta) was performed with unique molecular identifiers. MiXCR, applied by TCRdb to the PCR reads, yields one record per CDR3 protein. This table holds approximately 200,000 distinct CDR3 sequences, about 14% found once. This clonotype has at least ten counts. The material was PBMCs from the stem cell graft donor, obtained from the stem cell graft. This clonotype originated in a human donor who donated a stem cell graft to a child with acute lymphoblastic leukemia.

CDR3 in DNA: TGTGCCAGCAGTTTAGGGGAGCCCAAAGAGACCCAGTACTTC. This sequence encodes CASSLGEPKETQYF. The rearrangement uses TRBV12-3 or TRBV12-4 and TRBJ2-5; the D gene is possibly TRBD2 (5 bases). The CDR3 extends over 14 amino acids. Trimming took 1 base from V and 3 from J, leaving 9 bases between them.